This TCR beta chain was recorded in a study of early T cells in non-severe SARS-CoV-2 infection. Unique molecular identifier tags were affixed to discrete cDNA molecules. One entry per CDR3 protein results from TCRdb running MiXCR on the 5' RACE reads. The data hold roughly 81,000 distinct CDR3 sequences, with around 10% observed a single time. As for this clonotype: What it binds is unknown.

This CDR3 is 17 amino acids long. The ends lost 7 bases at V and 8 bases at J; junction bases unmatched: 19. CDR1 and CDR2 (germline): MNHEY, SVGEGT. General study findings and limits: Using VDJdb, the matching emphasized anti-spike CD8 responses while missing private and CD4 specificities.

V is TRBV6-2 or TRBV6-3 and J is TRBJ2-1; 8 positions match TRBD2. Sequenced sample: whole blood. The source of this sequence is an adult who was a healthcare worker with PCR-confirmed SARS-CoV-2 infection or an uninfected control (not recorded which). The CDR3 DNA sequence: TGTGCCAGCACCCCAAGGGGCGGGAGGACGGGGGTCGATGAGCAGTTCTTC. Its translation is CASTPRGGRTGVDEQFF.